The present TCR beta chain was sequenced within a study of Graves' ophthalmopathy and Graves' hyperthyroidism. At the level of the study: Samples of peripheral blood were obtained at initial diagnosis, prior to treatment of any kind. Study-wide points: A majority of expanded thyroid clonotypes exceeding 0.001 frequency were likewise present in blood. As the model predicted ophthalmopathy progression, it achieved a sensitivity of just over 70% and a specificity of about 72%.

Worth noting for this clonotype: Its target is unknown.

Ophthalmopathy was moderately-to-severely active, CAS at least 3, NOSPECS at least 4, lasting under 3 months. Germline V gene sequence: CDR1 MDHEN, CDR2 SYDVKM. CDR3 length: 16 residues. Trimming shortened V by 6 bases and J by 5 bases, and 23 bases separated the two germline ends. Amplification of the TCR beta CDR3 regions used RNA transcripts (as template). HTBI-primed RT-PCR formed the first round, and a multiplex PCR formed the second. Via MiXCR, TCRdb re-called the multiplex PCR reads, giving one row per CDR3 protein. The sample yields approximately 210,000 distinct CDR3 sequences, less than 30% seen once.

This sequence joins TRBV28 and TRBJ2-7, with D perhaps TRBD2 (5 bases). Sequenced: peripheral blood. This clonotype was sampled from a man aged 45-65 years with Graves' ophthalmopathy. The CDR3 bases are TGTGCCAGCAGCTATCGTCTTAGAGGGAAGCGGAACGAGCAGTACTTC. Residues: CASSYRLRGKRNEQYF. The full variable domain, rest sourced from reference TRBV28 and TRBJ2-7, is DVKVTQSSRYLVKRTGEKVFLECVQDMDHENMFWYRQDPGLGLRLIYFSYDVKMKEKGDIPEGYSVSREKKERFSLILESASTNQTSMYLCASSYRLRGKRNEQYFGPGTRLTVT.